These 7 T cell receptor beta chains share one sample of origin, sequenced in a study of blood T cell repertoires in COVID-19. The protocol was immunoSEQ multiplex PCR, while the TCRdb copy is restricted to in-frame clones and leaves out a portion. Of 300,000 to 500,000 clones listed, 88% are singletons. The specimen sequenced was PBMCs or T cells enriched from blood (not recorded which). The receptors stem from a woman in her thirties with acute COVID-19.

This clone was counted a single time. This chain uses TRBV3-1 (or the pseudogene TRBV3-2) with TRBJ2-3; perhaps TRBD2 as D (6 bases). V lost 6 bases, J lost 0 bases, and 16 bases lay in between. The germline gives CDR1 LGHDT, CDR2 YNNKEL (reference sequence). The CDR3 length is 16 residues. CDR3 protein: CASSKTSGPSTDTQYF. The CDR3, as DNA: TGTGCCAGCAGTAAAACGAGCGGGCCGAGCACAGATACGCAGTATTTT.

The genes are TRBV4-1 and TRBJ2-7; 7 nucleotides line up with TRBD1. This CDR3 has 15 amino acids. Trimming took 4 bases from V and 6 from J; bases not matched to a gene: 12. Germline loops: CDR1 MGHRA, CDR2 YSYEKL. The CDR3 coding sequence is TGCGCCAGCAGCCTCTTAGACAGGGAAATCATCGAGCAGTACTTC. It specifies CASSLLDREIIEQYF.

The rearrangement links TRBV11-1 to TRBJ1-3; 7 bases line up with TRBD1. The CDR3 is 14 residues long. Trimming removed 5 bases from V and 4 bases from J; junction bases left unmatched: 5. Germline CDR1 reads SGHAT; CDR2 reads FQDESV (reference sequence). CDR3 loop: CASSGQELGNTIYF. Written as DNA, the CDR3 is TGTGCCAGCAGCGGACAGGAATTAGGAAACACCATATATTTT.

The genes are TRBV5-1 and TRBJ2-7; 7 bases map to TRBD1. V was pared by 4 bases and J by 3 bases, with 25 bases of the junction left unmatched. The CDR3 sequence is 20 residues long. Germline CDR1 is SGHRS and CDR2 is YFSETQ. CDR3 DNA: TGCGCCAGCAGCGGGGCCCAACCCGACAGGGTATCACGATCATGCTACGAGCAGTACTTC. Translated: CASSGAQPDRVSRSCYEQYF.

The genes are TRBV19 and TRBJ2-5; D may be TRBD2 (6 bases). There are 15 residues in the CDR3. The germline V gene encodes CDR1 LNHDA and CDR2 SQIVND (reference sequence). Trimming removed 5 bases at V and 5 bases at J, with 18 bases between. In DNA form, the CDR3 reads TGTGCCAGTAGTCAAGCGGCGGGGTTAAGGGAGACCCAGTACTTC. Protein: CASSQAAGLRETQYF.

The V call is TRBV27, the J call TRBJ1-5; D is perhaps TRBD1 (5 bases). The length of the CDR3 is 14 residues. The germline CDR1 and CDR2 sequences are MNHEY and SMNVEV (reference sequence). The V end lost 3 bases, the J end lost 2 bases, and 8 bases lay between the germline ends. CDR3 coding DNA: TGTGCCAGCAGTTTGCAACAGGGCAATCAGCCCCAGCATTTT. This translates into CASSLQQGNQPQHF.

A single count supports this clone. The chain is built from TRBV19 and TRBJ1-1; 9 bases map to TRBD1. The length of the CDR3 is 17 residues. The V gene end was trimmed by 4 bases and the J gene end by 1 base; junction bases not matched to a gene: 10. Germline V gene sequence: CDR1 LNHDA, CDR2 SQIVND (reference sequence). CDR3 sequence reads: CASSTNRDRGRNTEAFF. CDR3 nucleotide sequence: TGTGCCAGTAGTACAAATCGCGACAGGGGGAGGAACACTGAAGCTTTCTTT.